This T cell receptor (beta chain) appears in the sequencing data of a study of blood T cell repertoires in COVID-19. Study in general: The samples span acute and convalescent COVID-19 from the United States, Italy and Spain. Nucleic acid was either cDNA or gDNA, and it came from T cells, B-cell-depleted T cells, or PBMCs.

Patients from Seattle were sampled longitudinally, starting during active infection. Sequencing used immunoSEQ multiplex PCR; TCRdb keeps in-frame clones, though not all of them. The sample lists roughly 350,000 clones, about nine tenths seen once, with more than 5.5% in the top ten. Germline lookup yields CDR1 MDHEN and CDR2 SYDVKM. The CDR3 is made up of 16 amino acids. Trimming took 5 bases from V and 3 from J; bases not matched to a gene: 8. The sequencing sample was made of peripheral blood. This TCR was sampled from a woman aged 70-85 years with COVID-19, enrolled during active disease. The rearrangement uses TRBV28 and TRBJ2-3; 10 bases are shared with TRBD2. CDR3 residues: CASSLSTSGITDTQYF. CDR3 nucleotide sequence: TGTGCCAGCAGTCTCTCAACTAGCGGGATTACAGATACGCAGTATTTT.